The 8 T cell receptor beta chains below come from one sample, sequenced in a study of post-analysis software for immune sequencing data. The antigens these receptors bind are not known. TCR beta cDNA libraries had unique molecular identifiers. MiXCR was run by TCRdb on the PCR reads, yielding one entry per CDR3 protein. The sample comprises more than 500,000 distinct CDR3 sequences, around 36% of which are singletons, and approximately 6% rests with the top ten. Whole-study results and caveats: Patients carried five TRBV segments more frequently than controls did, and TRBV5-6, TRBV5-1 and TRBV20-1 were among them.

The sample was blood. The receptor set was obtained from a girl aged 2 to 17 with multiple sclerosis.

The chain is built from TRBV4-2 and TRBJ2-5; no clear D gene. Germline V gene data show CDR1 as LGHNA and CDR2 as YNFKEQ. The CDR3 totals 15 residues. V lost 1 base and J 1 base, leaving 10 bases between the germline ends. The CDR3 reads CASSQGRGAQETQYF. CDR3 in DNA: TGTGCCAGCAGCCAAGGCCGTGGAGCCCAAGAGACCCAGTACTTC.

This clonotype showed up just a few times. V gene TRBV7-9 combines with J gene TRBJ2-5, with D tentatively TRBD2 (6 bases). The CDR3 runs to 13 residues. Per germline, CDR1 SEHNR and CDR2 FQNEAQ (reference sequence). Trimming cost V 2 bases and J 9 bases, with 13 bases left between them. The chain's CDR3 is CASSLTGEAAQYF. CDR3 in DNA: TGTGCCAGCAGCTTAACGGGAGAGGCGGCCCAGTACTTC.

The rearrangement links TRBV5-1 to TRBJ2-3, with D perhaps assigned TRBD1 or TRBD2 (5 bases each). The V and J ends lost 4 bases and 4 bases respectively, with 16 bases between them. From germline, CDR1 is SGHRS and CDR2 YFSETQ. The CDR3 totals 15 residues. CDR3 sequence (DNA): TGCGCCAGCAGCCGGGGCCCTGGGGTCCCAGATACGCAGTATTTT. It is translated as CASSRGPGVPDTQYF.

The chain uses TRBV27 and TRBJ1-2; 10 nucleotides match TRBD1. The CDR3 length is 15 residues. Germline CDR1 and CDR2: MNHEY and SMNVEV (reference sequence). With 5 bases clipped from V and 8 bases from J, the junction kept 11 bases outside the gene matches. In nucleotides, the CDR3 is TGTGCCAGCAGTCAAACCAGACAGGGGGCGAGGGGCTACACCTTC. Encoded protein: CASSQTRQGARGYTF.

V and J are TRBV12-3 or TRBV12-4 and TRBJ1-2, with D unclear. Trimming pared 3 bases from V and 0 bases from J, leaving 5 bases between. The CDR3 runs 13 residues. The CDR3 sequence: CASSLYSNYGYTF. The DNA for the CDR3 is TGTGCCAGCAGTTTGTATTCTAACTATGGCTACACCTTC.

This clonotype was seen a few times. This chain's CDR3 is CASSHPAVNIQYF. CDR3 in DNA: TGTGCCAGCAGCCACCCCGCGGTAAACATTCAGTACTTC. The V call is TRBV3-1, the J call TRBJ2-4; D not resolved. The CDR3 is 13 residues long. Trimming took off 3 bases at V and 6 bases at J, with 9 bases between the two ends. Germline values: CDR1 LGHDT, CDR2 YNNKEL (reference sequence).

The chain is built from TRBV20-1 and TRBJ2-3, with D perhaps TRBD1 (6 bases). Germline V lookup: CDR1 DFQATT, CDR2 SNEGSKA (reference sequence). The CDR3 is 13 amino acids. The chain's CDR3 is CSVNRASTDTQYF. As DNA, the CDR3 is TGCAGCGTCAACAGGGCCAGCACAGATACGCAGTATTTT.

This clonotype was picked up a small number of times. Written as DNA, the CDR3 is TGTGCCAGCAGCTCTTCTAGCGGGGGGGCAGGAACGGATACGCAGTATTTT. Its protein is CASSSSSGGAGTDTQYF. The chain couples TRBV7-2 to TRBJ2-3, with 12 bases matching TRBD2. Trimming at V came to 4 bases and at J to 6 bases, leaving 11 bases not matched to a gene. The length of the CDR3 is 17 residues. Germline V gene sequence: CDR1 SGHTA, CDR2 FQGNSA.